Listed below are T cell receptor beta chains from one sample, sequenced in a study of blood T cell repertoires in COVID-19. TCRdb's copy holds only in-frame clones and misses some; the assay was immunoSEQ multiplex PCR. The sample has about 210,000 clones, approximately 82% seen once; the top ten hold around 12%. The source material was peripheral blood. The receptor source for this set is a woman in her forties with acute or convalescent COVID-19. The CDR3 runs from the conserved cysteine through the conserved F or W. Clone size is shown for a subset of rows, as once, few, many or a class of expanded clone.

cdr3_aa: CASSLSSDQPQHF; clone_size: .; v_call: TRBV5-5; j_call: TRBJ1-5
cdr3_aa: CASSVAAGATDTQYF; clone_size: .; v_call: TRBV9; j_call: TRBJ2-3
cdr3_aa: CSVEYLNTGELLF; clone_size: .; v_call: TRBV29-1; j_call: TRBJ2-2
cdr3_aa: CASSQGGRAYETQYF; clone_size: .; v_call: TRBV4-3; j_call: TRBJ2-5
cdr3_aa: CASSQRQGGSTGELFF; clone_size: .; v_call: TRBV14; j_call: TRBJ2-2
cdr3_aa: CARKRDSYNEQFF; clone_size: .; v_call: TRBV19; j_call: TRBJ2-1
cdr3_aa: CSAGVRGFGEKLFF; clone_size: many; v_call: TRBV29-1; j_call: TRBJ1-4
cdr3_aa: CASSLEGYRGKGEKLFF; clone_size: .; v_call: TRBV11-2; j_call: TRBJ1-4
cdr3_aa: CASGSMRRAGTDTQYF; clone_size: .; v_call: TRBV12-5; j_call: TRBJ2-3
cdr3_aa: CATGQGRDQPQHF; clone_size: .; v_call: TRBV5-4; j_call: TRBJ1-5
cdr3_aa: CASSLSSRGKGNTIYF; clone_size: .; v_call: TRBV5-1; j_call: TRBJ1-3
cdr3_aa: CASSMFGGGDYGYTF; clone_size: few; v_call: TRBV19; j_call: TRBJ1-2
cdr3_aa: CASSLKSSAAYNEQFF; clone_size: once; v_call: TRBV7-3; j_call: TRBJ2-1
cdr3_aa: CAISVNGVYEQYF; clone_size: few; v_call: TRBV10-3; j_call: TRBJ2-7
cdr3_aa: CASKGGGETQYF; clone_size: .; v_call: TRBV2; j_call: TRBJ2-5
cdr3_aa: CASSSRTGSSNQPQHF; clone_size: .; v_call: TRBV2; j_call: TRBJ1-5
cdr3_aa: CASGLVVRGRSEKLFF; clone_size: few; v_call: TRBV12-5; j_call: TRBJ1-4
cdr3_aa: CASSYGRGSDEQFF; clone_size: .; v_call: TRBV7-3; j_call: TRBJ2-1
cdr3_aa: CASSDGVQGWEKLFF; clone_size: .; v_call: TRBV6-1; j_call: TRBJ1-4
cdr3_aa: CATSDSGTPHNEQFF; clone_size: .; v_call: TRBV24-1; j_call: TRBJ2-1
cdr3_aa: CASSLGVGSLDGQFF; clone_size: .; v_call: TRBV7-2; j_call: TRBJ2-1
cdr3_aa: CASSPQTSGPFSYNEQFF; clone_size: once; v_call: TRBV13; j_call: TRBJ2-1
cdr3_aa: CASSQDRPGTGNTGELFF; clone_size: few; v_call: TRBV4-3; j_call: TRBJ2-2
cdr3_aa: CSVDLIFNEQFF; clone_size: .; v_call: TRBV29-1; j_call: TRBJ2-1
cdr3_aa: CASSEKSAGSGNTIYF; clone_size: .; v_call: TRBV6-1; j_call: TRBJ1-3
cdr3_aa: CASSDLRLASQYEQYF; clone_size: .; v_call: TRBV10-2; j_call: TRBJ2-7
cdr3_aa: CASSRMTGDLSEQFF; clone_size: few; v_call: TRBV7-3; j_call: TRBJ2-1
cdr3_aa: CATTCPIERAHNTGELFF; clone_size: .; v_call: TRBV24-1; j_call: TRBJ2-2
cdr3_aa: CASSPAIRSTDTQYF; clone_size: .; v_call: TRBV7-6; j_call: TRBJ2-3
cdr3_aa: CASSWTSGPTGEQFF; clone_size: .; v_call: TRBV7-2; j_call: TRBJ2-1
cdr3_aa: CASSVVTTSEQFF; clone_size: .; v_call: TRBV2; j_call: TRBJ2-1
cdr3_aa: CASSEFQGTAHEGYTF; clone_size: .; v_call: TRBV6-1; j_call: TRBJ1-2
cdr3_aa: CAISESNRGLSEAFF; clone_size: .; v_call: TRBV10-3; j_call: TRBJ1-1
cdr3_aa: CASSMGGLGDTQYF; clone_size: .; v_call: TRBV5-1; j_call: TRBJ2-3
cdr3_aa: CASSLWGDRENTEAFF; clone_size: .; v_call: TRBV7-3; j_call: TRBJ1-1
cdr3_aa: CASSLEGLVNSGELFF; clone_size: .; v_call: TRBV7-2; j_call: TRBJ2-2
cdr3_aa: CASTLASGTGDTQYF; clone_size: .; v_call: TRBV6-6; j_call: TRBJ2-3
cdr3_aa: CSVEARTGGYEQFF; clone_size: .; v_call: TRBV29-1; j_call: TRBJ2-1
cdr3_aa: CASSQILGARAFF; clone_size: .; v_call: TRBV3-1/TRBV3-2; j_call: TRBJ1-1
cdr3_aa: CASRPISSGSPEQYF; clone_size: .; v_call: TRBV3-1/TRBV3-2; j_call: TRBJ2-7
cdr3_aa: CASSWGVTEAFF; clone_size: .; v_call: TRBV5-4; j_call: TRBJ1-1
cdr3_aa: CASSPRPGGLYTYEQYF; clone_size: .; v_call: TRBV6-2/TRBV6-3; j_call: TRBJ2-7
cdr3_aa: CASSLGQGYGYTF; clone_size: .; v_call: TRBV7-2; j_call: TRBJ1-2
cdr3_aa: CASGRLAGSGETQYF; clone_size: .; v_call: TRBV6-5; j_call: TRBJ2-5
cdr3_aa: CATGQGGGYTF; clone_size: .; v_call: TRBV24-1; j_call: TRBJ1-2
cdr3_aa: CASSPGQGKDTQYF; clone_size: .; v_call: TRBV9; j_call: TRBJ2-3
cdr3_aa: CASSRGGNSYEQYF; clone_size: .; v_call: TRBV19; j_call: TRBJ2-7
cdr3_aa: CASSYLAEETQYF; clone_size: .; v_call: TRBV6-5; j_call: TRBJ2-5
cdr3_aa: CAWSDLWWDSNEKLFF; clone_size: .; v_call: TRBV30; j_call: TRBJ1-4
cdr3_aa: CASSFRPGLAGDYNEQFF; clone_size: .; v_call: TRBV13; j_call: TRBJ2-1
cdr3_aa: CASSSEYRAHEQYF; clone_size: few; v_call: TRBV13; j_call: TRBJ2-7
cdr3_aa: CASSAGTGGSPLHF; clone_size: few; v_call: TRBV2; j_call: TRBJ1-6
cdr3_aa: CATSALGRGGADTEAFF; clone_size: .; v_call: TRBV24-1; j_call: TRBJ1-1
cdr3_aa: CASSSPREQHGYTF; clone_size: .; v_call: TRBV5-1; j_call: TRBJ1-2
cdr3_aa: CASSPQTSQEAFF; clone_size: .; v_call: TRBV7-9; j_call: TRBJ1-1
cdr3_aa: CAISESSGDGYTF; clone_size: .; v_call: TRBV10-3; j_call: TRBJ1-2
cdr3_aa: CASSYRQTGYGYTF; clone_size: .; v_call: TRBV6-5; j_call: TRBJ1-2
cdr3_aa: CATQGTYGYTF; clone_size: .; v_call: TRBV24-1; j_call: TRBJ1-2